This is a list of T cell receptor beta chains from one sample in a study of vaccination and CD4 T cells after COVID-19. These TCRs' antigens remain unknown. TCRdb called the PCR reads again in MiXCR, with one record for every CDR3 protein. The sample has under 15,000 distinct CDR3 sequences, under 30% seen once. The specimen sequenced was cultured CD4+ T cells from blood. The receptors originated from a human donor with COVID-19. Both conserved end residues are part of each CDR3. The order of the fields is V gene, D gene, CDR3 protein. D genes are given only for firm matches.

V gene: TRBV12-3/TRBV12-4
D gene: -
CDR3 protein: CASSGTRDTEAFF

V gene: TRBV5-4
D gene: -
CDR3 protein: CASSLEGAEAFF

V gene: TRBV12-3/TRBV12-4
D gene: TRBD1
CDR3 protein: CASSTGASGETQYF

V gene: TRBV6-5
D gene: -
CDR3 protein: CASSSSGGKAAEQYF

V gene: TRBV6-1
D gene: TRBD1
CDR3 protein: CAIQDRNYGYTF

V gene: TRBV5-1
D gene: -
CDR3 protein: CASSLSGNSNQPQHF

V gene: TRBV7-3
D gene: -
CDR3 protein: CASSRDRNTEAFF

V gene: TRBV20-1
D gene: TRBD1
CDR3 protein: CSARDFGQGVSGNTIYF

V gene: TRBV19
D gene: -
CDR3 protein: CASTPTWGSPNEQYF

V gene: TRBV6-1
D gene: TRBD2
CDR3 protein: CASSAGGSYNEQFF

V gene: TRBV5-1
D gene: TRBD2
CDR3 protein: CASRAATSGGLKYQETQYF

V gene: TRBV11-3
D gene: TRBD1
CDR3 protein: CASSLDLGQRIGYTF

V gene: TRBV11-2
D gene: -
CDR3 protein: CASSFTGWDEETQYF

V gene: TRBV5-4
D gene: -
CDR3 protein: CASSPAFGNEQFF

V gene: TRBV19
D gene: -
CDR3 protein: CASSAGNGANYGYTF

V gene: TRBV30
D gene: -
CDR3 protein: CAWSSQGNQPQHF

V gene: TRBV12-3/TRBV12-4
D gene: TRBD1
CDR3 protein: CASLFHKGTGGANYGYTF

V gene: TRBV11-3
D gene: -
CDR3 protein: CASRSSHQPQHF

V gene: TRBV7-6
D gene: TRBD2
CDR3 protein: CASSLEASVSGGAPYNEQFF

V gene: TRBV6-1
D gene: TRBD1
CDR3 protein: CASSPGQGSNSPLHF

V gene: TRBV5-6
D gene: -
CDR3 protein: CASSEVGKRGNTGELFF

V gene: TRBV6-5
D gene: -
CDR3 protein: CASSYIGVLDNSPLHF

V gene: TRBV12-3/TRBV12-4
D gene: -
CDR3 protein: CASSSTPYYGYTF

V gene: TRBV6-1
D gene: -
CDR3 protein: CASITGSVSGELFF

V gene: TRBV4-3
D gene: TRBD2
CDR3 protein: CASSQDTGGADTQYF

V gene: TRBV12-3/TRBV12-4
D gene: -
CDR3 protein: CASTPGATQYF

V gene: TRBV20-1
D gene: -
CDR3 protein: CSARDLRQSNEKLFF

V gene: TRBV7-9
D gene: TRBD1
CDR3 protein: CASSLGDRGSRETQYF

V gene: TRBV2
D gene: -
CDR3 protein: CASSLPRGNSNQPQHF

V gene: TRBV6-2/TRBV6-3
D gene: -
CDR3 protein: CASRGGRIEQYF

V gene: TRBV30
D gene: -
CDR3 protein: CAWRQEEAEKLFF

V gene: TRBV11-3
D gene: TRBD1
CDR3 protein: CASSSPGQGIYEQYF

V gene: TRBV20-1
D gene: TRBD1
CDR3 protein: CSVEDRGSLSGANVLTF

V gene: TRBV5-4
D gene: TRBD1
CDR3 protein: CASSLAGQYNEQFF

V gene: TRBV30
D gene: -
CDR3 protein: CAWNSVNTGELFF